These 26 T cell receptor beta chains were all obtained from the same sample, sequenced in a study of response to subunit inactivated influenza vaccine. A single record per CDR3 protein comes from TCRdb applying MiXCR to the RT-PCR reads. Here the sample spans over 650,000 distinct CDR3 sequences, 15% to 20% being singletons. Material: PBMCs from blood, obtained roughly 5 days after vaccination. These receptors all stem from a man aged 50-59 years who received an inactivated influenza vaccine.

This clonotype was found a few times. The J gene is TRBJ2-1, the V gene TRBV28, with 8 positions matching TRBD1. CDR1 MDHEN and CDR2 SYDVKM come from the germline V gene. The CDR3 spans 13 residues. V lost 6 bases, J lost 8 bases, and 6 bases stayed unmatched. The CDR3 nucleotides are TGTGCCAGCAGGGACGACAGGGGCCATGAGCAGTTCTTC. This codes for CASRDDRGHEQFF.

This clonotype occurred many times. The chain has TRBV6-5 and TRBJ2-7; TRBD1 matches 8 bases. Germline V gene data show CDR1 as MNHEY and CDR2 as SVGAGI. CDR3 length: 15 amino acids. J lost 2 bases, V lost 2 bases, and 5 bases had no gene match. CDR3 protein: CASSYVQGATYEQYF. In DNA, the CDR3 is TGTGCCAGCAGTTACGTCCAGGGGGCGACCTACGAGCAGTACTTC.

The chain has TRBV27 and TRBJ2-7; D gene ambiguous. The CDR3 covers 14 residues. Germline V gene sequence: CDR1 MNHEY, CDR2 SMNVEV (reference sequence). Trimming took 5 bases from V and 0 from J, leaving 11 bases between them. The CDR3 here is CASSDLRVSYEQYF. CDR3 bases: TGTGCCAGCAGTGACCTAAGGGTCTCCTACGAGCAGTACTTC.

The CDR3 spells CASSQVSAGEQYF. The CDR3 coding sequence is TGCGCCAGCAGCCAAGTTTCGGCAGGGGAGCAGTACTTC. The V call is TRBV4-3, the J call TRBJ2-7; D possibly corresponds to TRBD1 (5 bases). CDR1 and CDR2 from the germline V gene are LGHNA and YSLEER. This CDR3 is 13 amino acids long. The V end was cut by 1 base, the J end by 7 bases, with 11 bases between.

This clonotype has more than one count but fewer than ten. V usage is TRBV20-1 and J usage is TRBJ1-4, with D possibly matching TRBD1 (5 bases). Germline lookup yields CDR1 DFQATT and CDR2 SNEGSKA (reference sequence). V was clipped by 6 bases and J by 7 bases, with 15 bases between them. CDR3 size: 13 residues. The CDR3 region is CSAKWDGAEKLFF. In DNA form, the CDR3 reads TGCAGTGCAAAATGGGACGGGGCTGAAAAACTGTTTTTT.

This clonotype was counted only a few times. J is TRBJ1-2 and V is TRBV5-4; D perhaps matches TRBD1 (6 bases). From germline, CDR1 is SGHNT and CDR2 YYREEE (reference sequence). CDR3 size: 16 residues. V lost 3 bases to trimming and J lost 1 base, with 16 bases between them. The CDR3 loop is CASSSADRTLNYGYTF. CDR3 DNA: TGTGCCAGCAGCTCGGCCGACAGGACGCTTAACTATGGCTACACCTTC.

This clonotype was observed a few times. The V call is TRBV5-1, the J call TRBJ2-5; D not certain. The CDR3 sequence is 14 residues long. V lost 1 base and J lost 2, with 9 bases in between. CDR1 and CDR2 (germline): SGHRS, YFSETQ. CDR3 residues: CASSLQVTQETQYF. The CDR3 DNA reads as TGCGCCAGCAGCTTGCAGGTGACGCAAGAGACCCAGTACTTC.

The chain has TRBV29-1 and TRBJ2-5; 7 bases match TRBD1. Trimming took 3 bases from V and 0 from J; bases not matched to a gene: 10. Looked up from germline, CDR1 is SQVTM and CDR2 is ANQGSEA. This CDR3 region has 16 residues. The CDR3 protein is CSVERTGAPYQETQYF. The DNA of the CDR3 is TGCAGCGTTGAGCGTACAGGGGCCCCGTACCAAGAGACCCAGTACTTC.

CDR3 bases: TGCGCCAGCAGCCAAGGATTCGGAGCGGAACCCGAGAACACTGAAGCTTTCTTT. As protein: CASSQGFGAEPENTEAFF. The rearrangement links TRBV4-1 to TRBJ1-1, with unresolved D. This CDR3 comprises 18 residues. CDR1 and CDR2 from the germline V gene are MGHRA and YSYEKL. The ends were cut back, 1 base at V and 1 base at J, with 19 bases in the middle.

In this sample, this clonotype turned up many times. The chain carries TRBV29-1 and TRBJ1-1, with a weak D call TRBD1 (6 bases). Germline values: CDR1 SQVTM, CDR2 ANQGSEA. The V end lost 4 bases, the J end lost 4 bases, and 19 bases lay between the germline ends. The CDR3 extends over 15 amino acids. CDR3 residues: CSVGEGGFGGTEAFF. The CDR3 DNA reads as TGCAGCGTTGGAGAAGGGGGTTTTGGCGGCACTGAAGCTTTCTTT.

This clonotype was counted between two and nine times. V and J are TRBV12-3 or TRBV12-4 and TRBJ2-5; D possibly uses TRBD1 or TRBD2 (6 bases each). The CDR3 loop spans 16 amino acids. Trimming took off 8 bases at V and 0 bases at J, with 19 bases between the two ends. The CDR3 loop is CASYNHGGGNQETQYF. CDR3 sequence (DNA): TGTGCCAGCTATAATCACGGAGGGGGGAACCAAGAGACCCAGTACTTC.

The rearrangement joins TRBV24-1 to TRBJ2-2; D gene ambiguous. This CDR3 comprises 15 residues. CDR1 and CDR2 from the germline V gene are KGHDR and SFDVKD. V shed 2 bases and J shed 4 bases, with 10 bases lying between them. CDR3 residues: CATSDWLDPTGELFF. CDR3 nucleotide sequence: TGTGCCACCAGTGATTGGCTGGACCCCACCGGGGAGCTGTTTTTT.

This rearrangement joins TRBV28 to TRBJ2-7, with TRBD1 identical over 9 bases. The CDR3 covers 14 residues. V shed 4 bases and J 5 bases; nucleotides not matched to a gene: 6. The germline CDR1 and CDR2 sequences are MDHEN and SYDVKM. CDR3 sequence (DNA): TGTGCCAGCAGTTACCGGGACAGGGATAACGAGCAGTACTTC. Its translation is CASSYRDRDNEQYF.

This clonotype has just a few counts. The V and J genes are TRBV10-3 and TRBJ1-2; no definite D call. Deletions cut 6 bases from V and 8 bases from J, with 13 bases between. The CDR3 spans 12 residues. Germline CDR1 is ENHRY and CDR2 is SYGVKD. CDR3 in DNA: TGTGCCATCAGGAGTGAACGTGAGGGCTACACCTTC. This codes for CAIRSEREGYTF.

This clonotype was seen only a few times. The rearrangement links TRBV4-2 to TRBJ2-7; the D gene is possibly TRBD2 (5 bases). Trimming cost V 1 base and J 1 base, with 11 bases left between them. Germline-derived CDR1 and CDR2 are LGHNA and YNFKEQ. The CDR3 spans 15 residues. CDR3 sequence reads: CASSQVIERSYEQYF. CDR3 in DNA: TGTGCCAGCAGCCAAGTTATAGAGCGGTCCTACGAGCAGTACTTC.

This clonotype was recorded a few times. The chain is built from TRBV6-1 and TRBJ2-1; 8 bases line up with TRBD1. The CDR3 covers 21 residues. CDR1 is MNHNS and CDR2 is SASEGT in the germline V gene. The J segment lost 1 base and the V segment lost 2 bases, leaving 19 bases of the junction unmatched. The DNA for the CDR3 is TGTGCCAGCAGTGAAACCGTCTTCGACAGGGGTTTAGTTAGATCCTACAATGAGCAGTTCTTC. This sequence encodes CASSETVFDRGLVRSYNEQFF.

The chain combines TRBV4-3 with TRBJ2-3; D remains unclear. Germline V gene sequence: CDR1 LGHNA, CDR2 YSLEER. The CDR3 extends over 15 amino acids. The V end was cut by 2 bases, the J end by 0 bases, with 9 bases between. The chain's CDR3 is CASSQLWSSTDTQYF. The DNA for the CDR3 is TGCGCCAGCAGCCAACTATGGTCTAGCACAGATACGCAGTATTTT.

This chain connects TRBV20-1 to TRBJ1-5; D unclear. The CDR3 covers 13 residues. The V gene lost 2 bases and the J gene lost 3 bases, with 8 bases spanning the gap. The germline V gene encodes CDR1 DFQATT and CDR2 SNEGSKA (reference sequence). Written as DNA, the CDR3 is TGCAGTGCTAGACAGGACCTCAATCAGCCCCAGCATTTT. Amino acid sequence: CSARQDLNQPQHF.

This clonotype has a handful of counts. This chain uses TRBV15 with TRBJ2-1; D remains ambiguous. The CDR3 contains 12 residues. Between the trimmed V and J ends, which lost 1 base and 7 bases, there was a span of 5 bases. In germline, CDR1 is LNHNV, CDR2 YYDKDF (reference sequence). The CDR3 protein is CATSRVGNEQFF. Written as DNA, the CDR3 is TGTGCCACCAGCAGAGTGGGAAATGAGCAGTTCTTC.

This clonotype was recorded a few times. This chain uses TRBV9 with TRBJ1-6, with TRBD1 matching 7 bases. This CDR3 comprises 16 residues. Germline values: CDR1 SGDLS, CDR2 YYNGEE. J lost 5 bases, V lost 3 bases, and 8 bases had no gene match. The CDR3 coding sequence is TGTGCCAGCAGCGCGACAGGGAGCAGGAATAATTCACCCCTCCACTTT. This codes for CASSATGSRNNSPLHF.

This clonotype occurred a few times. This rearrangement joins TRBV5-1 to TRBJ2-7, with 10 positions matching TRBD1. After removal of 7 bases from V and 4 bases from J, the junction contained 11 bases not matched to a gene. Germline V gene sequence: CDR1 SGHRS, CDR2 YFSETQ. CDR3 length: 15 amino acids. CDR3 sequence (DNA): TGCGCCAGCCACAAGGGGGACAGGGGATTTTACGAGCAGTACTTC. As protein: CASHKGDRGFYEQYF.

Ten or more counts support this clonotype. The junction shows a germline mismatch at one end, possibly a read error. V usage is TRBV5-1 and J usage is TRBJ2-2; D not certain. CDR1 is SGHRS, CDR2 YFSETQ, per germline. The CDR3 runs to 14 residues. The CDR3 sequence is CASSLVGNTGELFF. CDR3 nucleotides: TGTGCCAGCAGCTTGGTAGGGAACACCGGGGAGCTGTTTTTT.

This clonotype occurred a few times. The rearrangement joins TRBV20-1 to TRBJ2-7; 7 positions match TRBD1. This CDR3 contains 15 residues. V trimming: 1 base; J trimming: 2 bases; junction bases outside the gene matches: 8. Germline lookup yields CDR1 DFQATT and CDR2 SNEGSKA (reference sequence). DNA of the CDR3: TGCAGTGCTAGAGGTGACAGGGTTCGAACCTACGAGCAGTACTTC. This codes for CSARGDRVRTYEQYF.

The sample holds many counts of this clonotype. The chain is built from TRBV10-3 and TRBJ2-7, with unresolved D. CDR1 is ENHRY, CDR2 SYGVKD, per germline. CDR3 length: 17 amino acids. V was pared by 1 base and J by 5 bases, with 21 bases between. CDR3 sequence (DNA): TGTGCCATCAGTGAGTATAGTAGTACTGAAATAGGCCACGAGCAGTACTTC. Translated, it gives CAISEYSSTEIGHEQYF.

The chain joins TRBV4-3 to TRBJ2-3; TRBD2 matches at 9 bases. The CDR3 is 19 amino acids. Germline V CDR1 and CDR2: LGHNA, YSLEER. V shed 0 bases, J shed 4 bases, and the junction held 14 bases outside the gene matches. CDR3 coding DNA: TGCGCCAGCAGCCAAGATCCGGGATCCGGGACTAGCAGGTCAGATACGCAGTATTTT. It yields the protein CASSQDPGSGTSRSDTQYF.

The chain has TRBV7-6 and TRBJ2-5; no definite D call. The V and J ends lost 1 base and 3 bases respectively, with 6 bases between them. Germline CDR1 is SGHVS and CDR2 is FNYEAQ. CDR3 length: 13 residues. CDR3: CASSLVVKETQYF. In DNA form, the CDR3 reads TGTGCCAGCAGCTTAGTCGTAAAAGAGACCCAGTACTTC. The whole variable domain, filled in from reference TRBV7-6 and TRBJ2-5, reads GAGVSQSPRYKVTKRGQDVALRCDPISGHVSLYWYRQALGQGPEFLTYFNYEAQQDKSGLPNDRFSAERPEGSISTLTIQRTEQRDSAMYRCASSLVVKETQYFGPGTRLLVL.